These T cell receptor beta chains were read from a single sample in a study of cytomegalovirus exposure and HLA in healthy donors. The table came from immunoSEQ multiplex PCR; TCRdb's copy has only in-frame clones and leaves some out. The sample holds about 180,000 clones, approximately 81% seen once. The sample comprised PBMCs. Receptors were obtained from a woman under 40 in good health and CMV-seronegative. Each CDR3 is given with its conserved first and last residue. D genes are given only for firm matches. Size values are once, few and many counts, or a class for expanded clones, and some rows have none.

TRBJ1-2 NA NA TRBV4-1 TGCGCCAGCAAGACAGCACTGACTAACTATGGCTACACCTTC CASKTALTNYGYTF
TRBJ2-2 NA NA TRBV10-3 TGTGCCATCAGTGATCAGGGGAGACAAGGGTACACCGGGGAGCTGTTTTTT CAISDQGRQGYTGELFF
TRBJ1-1 NA NA TRBV7-6 TGTGCCAGCAGACGGACACTGGAGAACACTGAAGCTTTCTTT CASRRTLENTEAFF
TRBJ2-7 NA NA TRBV30 TGTGCCTGGAGTTTAGCGCGGGACTACGAGCAGTACTTC CAWSLARDYEQYF
TRBJ1-4 NA few TRBV27 TGTGCCAGCAGTTCCCGGGACTCTGGAGAAAAACTGTTTTTT CASSSRDSGEKLFF
TRBJ1-2 NA NA TRBV29-1 TGCAGCGTCGAGACACCGAACTATGGCTACACCTTC CSVETPNYGYTF
TRBJ2-2 NA NA TRBV5-5 TGTGCCAGCAGCTTGGCCAGGGGTGGCACCGGGGAGCTGTTTTTT CASSLARGGTGELFF
TRBJ1-2 TRBD1 NA TRBV27 TGTGCCAGCAGTTTTAGGACAGGGTGGGGGCTTAACTATGGCTACACCTTC CASSFRTGWGLNYGYTF
TRBJ2-5 TRBD1 NA TRBV4-2 TGTGCCAGCAGCCAAGGACAGGGGGGCCAAGAGACCCAGTACTTC CASSQGQGGQETQYF
TRBJ2-3 NA NA TRBV28 TGTGCCAGCAGTTCCGGGTCAGAAGGGGCAGATACGCAGTATTTT CASSSGSEGADTQYF
TRBJ2-7 NA NA TRBV7-9 TGTGCCAGCAGCTTACCCCCTTCTAGTTCCTACGAGCAGTACTTC CASSLPPSSSYEQYF